These T cell receptor beta chains were read from a single sample in a study of identical twins. Each CDR3 protein is one row after TCRdb ran MiXCR on the 5' RACE reads. The repertoire holds 450,000 to 650,000 distinct CDR3 sequences, around 9.6% seen once, with under 3% in the top ten. These same data were also listed under a study on yellow fever vaccine responses in identical twins.

Sequenced material: PBMCs. All receptors derive from a woman aged 18-29 years in good health. Each CDR3 is given with its conserved first and last residue. The D gene is left open where the match is weak. Clone size is shown for a subset of rows, as once, few, many or a class of expanded clone.

many	TRBD1	TRBV12-3/TRBV12-4	TRBJ2-1	CASSTGTGGYNEQFF	TGTGCCAGCAGTACCGGGACAGGGGGGTATAATGAGCAGTTCTTC
few	NA	TRBV25-1	TRBJ2-7	CASTRRQGEQYF	TGTGCCAGCACCAGGCGGCAGGGCGAGCAGTACTTC
many	NA	TRBV5-1	TRBJ2-7	CASKKQESSYEQYF	TGCGCCAGCAAGAAACAGGAAAGCTCCTACGAGCAGTACTTC
many	NA	TRBV6-5	TRBJ2-2	CASSYTQGTNTGELFF	TGTGCCAGCAGTTACACACAGGGAACGAACACCGGGGAGCTGTTTTTT
many	NA	TRBV4-3	TRBJ1-2	CASSQDFDLSYGYTF	TGCGCCAGCAGCCAAGATTTCGATCTATCCTATGGCTACACCTTC
NA	NA	TRBV11-2	TRBJ2-2	CASSQLHPLSEVWGTGELFF	TGTGCCAGCAGCCAACTCCATCCCCTCTCCGAGGTTTGGGGCACCGGGGAGCTGTTTTTT
few	TRBD1	TRBV5-1	TRBJ2-3	CASVRDRATDTQYF	TGCGCCAGCGTCCGGGACAGGGCCACAGATACGCAGTATTTT
few	TRBD2	TRBV24-1	TRBJ2-5	CATSITGGETQYF	TGTGCCACCAGTATTACGGGGGGAGAGACCCAGTACTTC
NA	NA	TRBV7-8	TRBJ2-7	CASSFLIGETYEQYF	TGTGCCAGCAGCTTTCTTATCGGGGAAACCTACGAGCAGTACTTC
many	TRBD1	TRBV18	TRBJ2-3	CASSKGATDTQYF	TGTGCCAGCTCAAAGGGGGCCACAGATACGCAGTATTTT
few	NA	TRBV7-9	TRBJ2-5	CASSLVTSGRETQYF	TGTGCCAGCAGCTTAGTAACTAGTGGTCGAGAGACCCAGTACTTC
NA	NA	TRBV12-5	TRBJ2-3	CASGKTGNPTDTQYF	TGTGCTAGTGGAAAAACAGGGAACCCAACAGATACGCAGTATTTT
NA	NA	TRBV20-1	TRBJ2-3	CSAPWAGTDTQYF	TGCAGTGCTCCCTGGGCGGGCACAGATACGCAGTATTTT
few	NA	TRBV12-3/TRBV12-4	TRBJ2-7	CASSLQSAYEQYF	TGTGCCAGCAGTTTACAATCGGCTTACGAGCAGTACTTC
many	TRBD2	TRBV6-2/TRBV6-3	TRBJ2-3	CASSLNSGSAQYF	TGTGCCAGCAGCCTAAATAGCGGGAGTGCGCAGTATTTT
NA	NA	TRBV20-1	TRBJ2-1	CSASPLSSSYNEQFF	TGCAGTGCTAGTCCTCTCAGTAGCTCCTACAATGAGCAGTTCTTC
NA	NA	TRBV4-3	TRBJ2-5	CASSQVFGRMETQYF	TGCGCCAGCAGCCAAGTGTTTGGTCGTATGGAGACCCAGTACTTC
NA	NA	TRBV19	TRBJ2-1	CASSIGASSVAYNEQFF	TGTGCCAGTAGTATCGGGGCTAGCAGCGTCGCCTACAATGAGCAGTTCTTC
few	NA	TRBV10-3	TRBJ2-5	CAISVSGGPQETQYF	TGTGCCATCAGTGTTTCGGGGGGCCCTCAAGAGACCCAGTACTTC
NA	NA	TRBV29-1	TRBJ2-1	CSVEALGVGDNEQFF	TGCAGCGTTGAAGCCCTCGGGGTGGGCGACAATGAGCAGTTCTTC
many	TRBD1	TRBV7-2	TRBJ2-1	CASSLAGQAGSYNEQFF	TGTGCCAGCAGCTTAGCGGGACAGGCCGGCTCCTACAATGAGCAGTTCTTC
NA	NA	TRBV7-9	TRBJ2-7	CASSPEGPHEQYF	TGTGCCAGCAGCCCCGAGGGACCCCACGAGCAGTACTTC
few	TRBD1	TRBV29-1	TRBJ2-7	CSVTGVYEQYF	TGCAGCGTTACAGGGGTTTACGAGCAGTACTTC
NA	TRBD1	TRBV2	TRBJ1-6	CASSAQGEDNSPLHF	TGTGCCAGCAGTGCGCAGGGGGAAGATAATTCACCCCTCCACTTT
NA	NA	TRBV7-2	TRBJ2-1	CASSPRVQYNEQFF	TGTGCCAGCAGCCCCCGGGTTCAGTACAATGAGCAGTTCTTC
many	TRBD1	TRBV7-9	TRBJ2-2	CASSPAGQGGTGELFF	TGTGCCAGCAGCCCCGCCGGACAGGGCGGCACCGGGGAGCTGTTTTTT
many	NA	TRBV20-1	TRBJ2-7	CSAGPFSDEQYF	TGCAGTGCAGGGCCGTTTAGCGACGAGCAGTACTTC
few	TRBD2	TRBV6-1	TRBJ2-7	CASSGTRDYEQYF	TGTGCCAGCAGTGGGACTAGAGACTACGAGCAGTACTTC
NA	NA	TRBV5-4	TRBJ2-5	CASSAEIQETQYF	TGTGCCAGCAGCGCGGAAATCCAAGAGACCCAGTACTTC
NA	NA	TRBV3-1	TRBJ2-2	CASSSSRGGLFF	TGTGCCAGCAGCTCATCTCGAGGGGGGCTGTTTTTT
few	TRBD2	TRBV28	TRBJ2-1	CASSSSGGAGTYNEQFF	TGTGCCAGCAGTTCTAGCGGGGGGGCAGGGACCTACAATGAGCAGTTCTTC
NA	NA	TRBV18	TRBJ1-1	CASSPYQTDLNTEAFF	TGTGCCAGCTCACCATACCAGACAGATTTGAACACTGAAGCTTTCTTT
few	TRBD2	TRBV10-3	TRBJ2-1	CAISLAGGPNEQFF	TGTGCCATCAGTCTAGCGGGGGGGCCCAATGAGCAGTTCTTC
NA	TRBD1	TRBV24-1	TRBJ2-3	CATSDYRDSLTDTQYF	TGTGCCACCAGTGATTACCGGGACAGCCTCACAGATACGCAGTATTTT
NA	TRBD1	TRBV4-1	TRBJ2-2	CASSRSTGWETGELFF	TGCGCCAGCAGCCGATCGACAGGGTGGGAAACCGGGGAGCTGTTTTTT
NA	NA	TRBV12-3/TRBV12-4	TRBJ2-6	CAAQNSGANVLTF	TGTGCCGCCCAGAACTCTGGGGCCAACGTCCTGACTTTC
many	TRBD1	TRBV18	TRBJ2-1	CASSPTRTGRDEQFF	TGTGCCAGCTCACCCACCCGGACAGGGCGGGATGAGCAGTTCTTC
few	NA	TRBV5-1	TRBJ2-3	CASSFETTTDTQYF	TGCGCCAGCAGCTTCGAGACTACCACAGATACGCAGTATTTT
many	TRBD1	TRBV5-1	TRBJ1-6	CASSPRRGFNSPLHF	TGCGCCAGCAGCCCCCGCAGGGGGTTCAATTCACCCCTCCACTTT
NA	TRBD2	TRBV20-1	TRBJ2-2	CSAPKVSGSLGTGELFF	TGCAGTGCTCCTAAAGTTAGCGGGAGTTTGGGCACCGGGGAGCTGTTTTTT
many	TRBD2	TRBV10-3	TRBJ2-1	CAISGRGASYNEQFF	TGTGCCATCAGTGGGCGGGGGGCTAGCTACAATGAGCAGTTCTTC
few	NA	TRBV7-2	TRBJ2-7	CASSTPGLRQYF	TGTGCCAGCTCCACTCCAGGATTACGGCAGTACTTC
NA	NA	TRBV5-1	TRBJ2-1	CASSPPAASYNEQFF	TGCGCCAGCAGCCCCCCGGCCGCCTCCTACAATGAGCAGTTCTTC
NA	NA	TRBV29-1	TRBJ1-2	CSVDRGYTF	TGCAGCGTTGACAGGGGCTACACCTTC
many	NA	TRBV29-1	TRBJ2-3	CSVPAGTYTDTQYF	TGCAGCGTCCCCGCCGGGACTTATACCGATACGCAGTATTTT
NA	NA	TRBV12-3/TRBV12-4	TRBJ1-2	CASTWTLGANYGYTF	TGTGCCAGCACGTGGACGCTTGGGGCTAACTATGGCTACACCTTC
NA	TRBD2	TRBV5-4	TRBJ2-7	CASSRGGSGDLGEQYF	TGTGCCAGCAGCCGTGGCGGGAGCGGGGACCTAGGGGAGCAGTACTTC
NA	NA	TRBV5-1	TRBJ2-4	CASQPSPNLPNIQYF	TGCGCCAGCCAACCAAGCCCCAACCTCCCAAACATTCAGTACTTC
many	TRBD2	TRBV7-9	TRBJ2-1	CASSLSEFPSGRGLF	TGTGCCAGCAGCCTCTCGGAATTTCCTAGCGGGAGGGGGCTCTTC
many	TRBD2	TRBV7-8	TRBJ2-3	CASSFVTSGISTDTQYF	TGTGCCAGCAGCTTCGTGACTAGCGGAATTAGCACAGATACGCAGTATTTT
many	TRBD1	TRBV29-1	TRBJ2-7	CSVRDSTTSYEQYF	TGCAGCGTCCGGGACAGTACGACCTCCTACGAGCAGTACTTC
few	TRBD2	TRBV7-8	TRBJ2-3	CASSPGLAGTTDTQYF	TGTGCCAGCAGCCCGGGACTAGCGGGCACCACAGATACGCAGTATTTT
NA	NA	TRBV20-1	TRBJ2-7	CCARDSLGGRSTYEQYF	TGCTGTGCTAGAGATTCTTTAGGGGGACGGTCGACCTACGAGCAGTACTTC
few	TRBD1	TRBV20-1	TRBJ2-2	CSARRQGPNTGELFF	TGCAGTGCTAGGAGACAGGGGCCTAACACCGGGGAGCTGTTTTTT
many	TRBD2	TRBV10-2	TRBJ2-2	CASSEWGGRARTGELFF	TGCGCCAGCAGTGAGTGGGGGGGGAGGGCGCGGACCGGGGAGCTGTTTTTT